This T cell receptor beta chain came from a study of control samples from healthy donors and cancer patients. Some clones are missing from TCRdb's copy, which holds only in-frame ones; the method was immunoSEQ multiplex PCR. The data show about 130,000 clones, with approximately 90% seen just once and roughly 7.8% held by the top ten. The CDR3 sequence is 17 residues long. V dropped 3 bases and J dropped 2; count of bases not matched to a gene: 9. Germline loops: CDR1 SGHDN, CDR2 FVKESK. Sequenced: blood. V is TRBV14 and J is TRBJ2-3; 9 bases agree with TRBD2. The TCR sequence derives from a man aged 18-30 years in good health. CDR3 in amino acids: CASSQASGAIHTDTQYF. The DNA for the CDR3 is TGTGCCAGCAGCCAGGCTAGCGGGGCAATCCACACAGATACGCAGTATTTT.